This T cell receptor beta chain was observed in a study of type 1 regulatory T cells. Whole-study findings and limits: Compared with non-type 1 regulatory T cells, type 1 regulatory T cells showed a more restricted TCR repertoire.

This clonotype was found a few times. Its antigen is still unknown. The CDR3 spans 14 residues. V lost 6 bases and J 8 bases, leaving 17 bases between the germline ends. The germline gives CDR1 MDHEN, CDR2 SYDVKM. TCRdb independently ran MiXCR on the reads; one entry per CDR3 protein. The sample has about 71,000 distinct CDR3 sequences; less than 25% are singletons. Sequencing was performed on cultured type 1 regulatory T (Tr1) cells, either the whole culture or a sorted fraction (not recorded which). The chain uses TRBV28 and TRBJ1-5; D gene ambiguous. This TCR was recovered from a human donor in good health. In nucleotides, the CDR3 is TGTGCCAGCAGCTTCGCGGGTGAGGTCGAGCCCCAGCATTTT. This encodes CASSFAGEVEPQHF.